These 11 T cell receptor beta chains were all obtained from the same sample, sequenced in a study of OX40 agonist ivuxolimab in advanced cancers. Sequencing was performed with immunoSEQ multiplex PCR; in TCRdb, only in-frame clones are kept and a portion is missing. The profile shows over 65,000 clones, around 80% of them singletons. The sample was CD4+ or CD8+ T cells sorted from blood, taken in a trial of the OX40 agonist ivuxolimab. These receptors all stem from an adult with an advanced solid tumor such as melanoma, head and neck, liver or kidney cancer.

V is TRBV19 and J is TRBJ1-5, with D maybe TRBD1 (5 bases). The CDR3 totals 18 residues. CDR1 is LNHDA, CDR2 SQIVND, per germline (reference sequence). The V and J ends lost 1 base and 2 bases respectively, with 18 bases between them. The CDR3: CASSIARGGAFRNQPQHF. The CDR3 nucleotides are TGTGCCAGTAGTATAGCCCGGGGAGGGGCTTTTCGCAATCAGCCCCAGCATTTT. The variable domain in full, with the rest retrieved from reference TRBV19 and TRBJ1-5, is DGGITQSPKYLFRKEGQNVTLSCEQNLNHDAMYWYRQDPGQGLRLIYYSQIVNDFQKGDIAEGYSVSREKKESFPLTVTSAQKNPTAFYLCASSIARGGAFRNQPQHFGDGTRLSIL.

CDR3 region: CASSRRRGSNQPQHF. The CDR3 DNA is TGTGCCAGCAGCAGAAGACGGGGGAGCAATCAGCCCCAGCATTTT. The chain recombines TRBV7-2 with TRBJ1-5; maybe TRBD1 (5 bases). The CDR3 totals 15 residues. Looked up from germline, CDR1 is SGHTA and CDR2 is FQGNSA. The V and J ends lost 5 bases and 1 base respectively, with 12 bases between them.

This chain uses TRBV19 with TRBJ1-1; TRBD1 might be the D (6 bases). This CDR3 is 14 amino acids long. Trimming left V 2 bases short and J 4 bases short, with 11 bases between. CDR1 is LNHDA, CDR2 SQIVND, per germline (reference sequence). The DNA of the CDR3 is TGTGCCAGTAGTATAAGGGGGGGAAGCACTGAAGCTTTCTTT. The encoded protein is CASSIRGGSTEAFF.

The CDR3 bases are TGTGCCAGCAGCCCGTCCTTGCCGGGGTCCTACGAGCAGTACTTC. This codes for CASSPSLPGSYEQYF. The rearrangement uses TRBV11-1 and TRBJ2-7, with TRBD2 as a possible D gene (5 bases). Trimming took off 5 bases at V and 1 base at J, with 15 bases between the two ends. The CDR3 is 15 residues long. Germline assignment: CDR1 SGHAT and CDR2 FQDESV (reference sequence).

This clone qualifies as medium-sized (0.01 to 0.1%). Other DNA sequences of this sample code for an identical CDR3. V gene TRBV6-5 combines with J gene TRBJ2-7; D may be TRBD1 or TRBD2 (5 bases each). The CDR3 loop spans 13 amino acids. Germline-derived CDR1 and CDR2 are MNHEY and SVGAGI. Trimming shortened V by 6 bases and J by 3 bases, and 12 bases separated the two germline ends. The CDR3 loop reads CASSRDADYEQYF. As DNA, the CDR3 is TGTGCCAGCAGCCGGGACGCTGACTACGAGCAGTACTTC.

J is TRBJ2-7 and V is TRBV6-6; D unresolved. Looked up from germline, CDR1 is MNHNY and CDR2 is SVGAGI (reference sequence). Trimming stripped 6 bases from V and 4 bases from J, with 10 bases between. The CDR3 runs to 12 residues. Here the CDR3 reads CASSISGYEQYF. CDR3 in DNA: TGTGCCAGCAGCATAAGTGGGTACGAGCAGTACTTC.

This clone was recorded once. The chain carries TRBV7-9 and TRBJ2-7; D possibly uses TRBD1 or TRBD2 (5 bases each). CDR3 length: 13 residues. Trimming shortened V by 5 bases and J by 8 bases, and 16 bases separated the two germline ends. CDR1 is SEHNR, CDR2 FQNEAQ, per germline (reference sequence). CDR3 nucleotides: TGTGCCAGCAGCCCCGGGGCCGAGAATAAGCAGTACTTC. The encoded protein is CASSPGAENKQYF.

The chain links TRBV10-3 to TRBJ2-3, with D tentatively TRBD2 (6 bases). The CDR3 length is 16 residues. The ends were cut back, 3 bases at V and 0 bases at J, with 13 bases in the middle. Germline V gene lookup returns CDR1 ENHRY and CDR2 SYGVKD. The CDR3 sequence is CAISDTGRTSTDTQYF. CDR3 DNA sequence: TGTGCCATCAGTGATACGGGGAGGACAAGCACAGATACGCAGTATTTT.

This clone was detected a few times. The same CDR3 can be traced to other DNA sequences in this sample. This rearrangement joins TRBV19 to TRBJ2-1; D call uncertain. CDR3 length: 15 amino acids. Germline lookup yields CDR1 LNHDA and CDR2 SQIVND (reference sequence). The germline V and J ends were trimmed by 3 bases and 0 bases, with 9 bases remaining between them. CDR3 coding DNA: TGTGCCAGTAGTATCATCCGGAGCTCCTACAATGAGCAGTTCTTC. The encoded protein is CASSIIRSSYNEQFF.

The chain uses TRBV28 and TRBJ2-2; D is unresolved. The CDR3 length is 12 residues. In germline, CDR1 is MDHEN, CDR2 SYDVKM. Trimming took off 6 bases at V and 7 bases at J, with 9 bases between the two ends. The CDR3 DNA reads TGTGCCAGCAGAGGGTGGGACGGGGAGCTGTTTTTT. This sequence encodes CASRGWDGELFF.

The gene calls are TRBV7-9 and TRBJ2-7; 8 bases map to TRBD2. The germline gives CDR1 SEHNR, CDR2 FQNEAQ (reference sequence). This CDR3 has 17 residues. Losses at the gene ends were 3 bases for V and 0 bases for J; bases not matched to a gene: 10. The CDR3 DNA reads as TGTGCCAGCAGCTTTGGAGGGAGGCGGGAGGCCTCCTACGAGCAGTACTTC. Its protein is CASSFGGRREASYEQYF.